Listed below are T cell receptor beta chains from one sample, sequenced in a study of blood T cells in healthy people across ages. TCRdb redid the calling of the 5' RACE reads with MiXCR, one entry per CDR3 protein. This table holds some 860,000 distinct CDR3 sequences, more than 50% found once. The sample comprised blood. These receptors came from a man aged 35 to 55 in good health. Each CDR3 is given with its conserved first and last residue. Each record gives: J gene, D gene, V gene, clone size, CDR3 protein, CDR3 DNA. D genes are given only for firm matches. Clone size, where shown, is once, few, many, or a class for clones that have expanded.

TRBJ2-1 NA TRBV27 NA CASSLFRPSSYNEQFF TGTGCCAGCAGTTTGTTCAGACCCAGCTCCTACAATGAGCAGTTCTTC
TRBJ2-1 NA TRBV21-1 NA CASSLSPGTGAYNEQFF TGTGCCAGCAGCCTCTCCCCCGGGACGGGAGCCTACAATGAGCAGTTCTTC
TRBJ2-2 NA TRBV29-1 NA CSVLWGTGELFF TGCAGCGTCCTCTGGGGGACCGGGGAGCTGTTTTTT
TRBJ1-4 NA TRBV29-1 NA CSVEVGLNEKLFF TGCAGCGTTGAGGTAGGCCTTAATGAAAAACTGTTTTTT
TRBJ2-4 NA TRBV20-1 few CSARDVPAKNIQYF TGCAGTGCTAGAGATGTTCCCGCCAAAAACATTCAGTACTTC
TRBJ2-3 NA TRBV28 NA CASSETVVTDTQYF TGTGCCAGCAGTGAGACCGTGGTAACAGATACGCAGTATTTT
TRBJ2-1 NA TRBV6-1 NA CASSLIFYPRGRIEDYNEQFF TGTGCCAGCAGCCTAATATTCTATCCTCGGGGCCGCATTGAAGATTACAATGAGCAGTTCTTC
TRBJ1-5 NA TRBV6-5 NA CASRQGMGNQPQHF TGTGCCAGCAGACAGGGTATGGGCAATCAGCCCCAGCATTTT
TRBJ2-7 TRBD1 TRBV18 NA CASSPGQGFYYEQYF TGTGCCAGCTCACCGGGACAGGGTTTCTATTACGAGCAGTACTTC
TRBJ1-4 NA TRBV2 NA CASNRNNEKLFF TGTGCCAGCAACAGAAATAATGAAAAACTGTTTTTT
TRBJ2-4 TRBD2 TRBV4-2 NA CASSHPSGSGSAAKNIQYF TGTGCCAGCAGCCATCCCTCCGGGAGCGGGAGCGCAGCCAAAAACATTCAGTACTTC
TRBJ1-5 NA TRBV6-5 NA CASRTAGEYQPQHF TGTGCCAGCAGGACAGCGGGAGAGTATCAGCCCCAGCATTTT
TRBJ2-3 NA TRBV14 NA CASRAFSSTDTQYF TGTGCCAGCAGAGCCTTCTCTAGCACAGATACGCAGTATTTT
TRBJ2-1 NA TRBV2 few CASRADLGRGNEQFF TGTGCCAGCAGGGCAGACTTGGGGCGAGGCAATGAGCAGTTCTTC
TRBJ2-7 TRBD1 TRBV5-5 few CASSSKVDRGYEQYF TGTGCCAGCAGCTCTAAAGTGGACAGGGGTTACGAGCAGTACTTC
TRBJ2-1 TRBD1 TRBV4-1 NA CASSTRDSRGQFF TGCGCCAGCAGCACCCGGGACAGCCGGGGGCAGTTCTTC
TRBJ2-7 NA TRBV20-1 NA CSALSDGDEQYF TGCAGTGCTTTATCGGACGGAGACGAGCAGTACTTC
TRBJ1-2 NA TRBV3-1 NA CASSRGYRVHYGYTF TGTGCCAGCAGCCGGGGGTACAGGGTTCACTATGGCTACACCTTC
TRBJ2-7 TRBD1 TRBV6-5 NA CASSEGQGGLYEQYF TGTGCCAGCAGCGAGGGACAGGGGGGCCTCTACGAGCAGTACTTC
TRBJ2-7 NA TRBV7-2 NA CASSQHGDSLSYEQYF TGTGCCAGCAGCCAGCATGGGGACTCCTTATCCTACGAGCAGTACTTC
TRBJ2-7 NA TRBV18 NA CASSPSWTNLQYEQYF TGTGCCAGCTCACCAAGTTGGACTAATTTGCAGTACGAGCAGTACTTC
TRBJ1-2 NA TRBV29-1 NA CSVDRRGGEGGYTF TGCAGCGTTGACCGTCGGGGGGGAGAAGGCGGCTACACCTTC
TRBJ2-7 NA TRBV6-1 many CASSGNRLLSSEQYF TGTGCCAGCAGTGGTAATCGACTACTAAGCAGCGAGCAGTACTTC
TRBJ2-5 TRBD1 TRBV20-1 NA CSARGDRGEQYF TGCAGTGCTAGGGGGGACAGGGGTGAGCAGTACTTC
TRBJ2-7 TRBD2 TRBV7-9 few CASSFKGLSGDEQYF TGTGCCAGCAGCTTTAAAGGACTGAGCGGGGACGAGCAGTACTTC
TRBJ2-7 TRBD1 TRBV28 NA CASSTGGRDEQYF TGTGCCAGCAGCACAGGGGGCAGGGACGAGCAGTACTTC
TRBJ2-1 TRBD1 TRBV5-1 few CASSLGRTGYNEQFF TGCGCCAGCAGCTTGGGCCGGACAGGGTACAATGAGCAGTTCTTC
TRBJ2-1 NA TRBV4-3 few CASSQDSGAGGQFF TGCGCCAGCAGCCAAGATTCGGGGGCCGGGGGTCAGTTCTTC
TRBJ2-1 TRBD2 TRBV29-1 NA CSVGHGGDPEELFF TGCAGCGTTGGCCATGGGGGGGACCCGGAGGAGCTGTTCTTC
TRBJ2-5 NA TRBV9 many CASSVAPLANQETQYF TGTGCCAGCAGCGTAGCTCCTCTAGCGAACCAAGAGACCCAGTACTTC
TRBJ2-3 NA TRBV19 few CASSWTRDTQYF TGTGCCAGTAGCTGGACTCGAGATACGCAGTATTTT
TRBJ1-5 TRBD1 TRBV15 NA CATSSLGQGDIGQPQHF TGTGCCACCAGCAGCCTCGGACAGGGGGACATAGGTCAGCCCCAGCATTTT
TRBJ2-3 NA TRBV7-3 NA CASSLGLRGVADTQYF TGTGCCAGCAGCTTAGGTCTGAGGGGGGTGGCAGATACGCAGTATTTT
TRBJ1-6 NA TRBV10-3 NA CAIRDGDSPLHF TGTGCCATTCGGGACGGGGATTCACCCCTCCACTTT
TRBJ2-7 NA TRBV7-2 NA CASSVRGPSEQYF TGTGCCAGCAGCGTCAGGGGACCGTCCGAGCAGTACTTC
TRBJ2-1 NA TRBV20-1 NA CSAYTSSAKNEQFF TGCAGTGCTTACACCTCGTCGGCCAAGAATGAGCAGTTCTTC
TRBJ2-1 TRBD1 TRBV28 NA CASSPPGGLNEQFF TGTGCCAGCAGCCCGCCAGGGGGCCTAAATGAGCAGTTCTTC
TRBJ2-1 NA TRBV3-1 NA CASSQWGASSYNEQFF TGTGCCAGCAGCCAATGGGGGGCCAGCTCCTACAATGAGCAGTTCTTC
TRBJ1-2 TRBD1 TRBV27 NA CASSLFSIGTGKPYGYTF TGTGCCAGCAGTTTATTTTCGATTGGGACAGGGAAACCTTATGGCTACACCTTC
TRBJ1-2 NA TRBV6-1 few CASSEVTGLKGYTF TGTGCCAGCAGTGAAGTAACGGGGCTAAAGGGCTACACCTTC